This T cell receptor (beta chain) was captured by sequencing in a study of shared clonotypes between healthy human individuals. Study outcomes and limitations: Between a few donors, naive CD4 clonotypes were shared at a level of about 5%. Researchers sampled blood only, noting tissue repertoires likely differ. Naive subsets usually exceeded memory subsets in estimated richness.

This clone has just one count. What it recognizes is unknown. The CDR3 totals 18 residues. V was cut by 4 bases and J by 0 bases, with 19 bases left in between. Germline V gene sequence: CDR1 LNHDA, CDR2 SQIVND (reference sequence). Profiled with immunoSEQ multiplex PCR; TCRdb holds only in-frame clones, not every one. The sample has approximately 2.3 million clones; 85% to 95% are singletons. The chain uses TRBV19 and TRBJ1-5, with a tentative D call TRBD1 (5 bases). Sample: naive CD4+ T cells from PBMCs. Indicated subset: CD45RA+ positively selected. The receptor's source is a young man in good health. Some clones in this sample may be carry-over from other donors' samples. The CDR3 nucleotides read TGTGCCAGTAGTAGACCTGGGGGAGGCTTCAATAGCAATCAGCCCCAGCATTTT. This codes for CASSRPGGGFNSNQPQHF.